Sequencing of this TCR beta chain was carried out in a study of blood T cell repertoires in COVID-19. For the study at large: Acute and convalescent COVID-19 specimens originated in the United States, Italy and Spain. The analysed material was cDNA or gDNA that came from T cells, B-cell-depleted T cells, or PBMCs.

Produced via immunoSEQ multiplex PCR; TCRdb's table is partial and in-frame only. The sample includes approximately 230,000 clones, 80% to 90% seen only once; the top ten take under 2%. Participant reports of clinical history set cohort assignment. The study counted Cohort 3 donors as recovered given two negative PCRs, clearance, or symptom resolution. Trimming shortened V by 0 bases and J by 2 bases, and 10 bases separated the two germline ends. The CDR3 is 15 amino acids. The V gene's germline CDR1 is MNHEY and CDR2 SMNVEV (reference sequence). The chain is built from TRBV27 and TRBJ1-1, with D unresolved. Sequenced: PBMCs or T cells enriched from blood (not recorded which). This TCR derives from a man in his forties or fifties who had recovered from COVID-19. In nucleotides, the CDR3 is TGTGCCAGCAGTTTATCCCGAGGCCCAAACACTGAAGCTTTCTTT. Its translation is CASSLSRGPNTEAFF.